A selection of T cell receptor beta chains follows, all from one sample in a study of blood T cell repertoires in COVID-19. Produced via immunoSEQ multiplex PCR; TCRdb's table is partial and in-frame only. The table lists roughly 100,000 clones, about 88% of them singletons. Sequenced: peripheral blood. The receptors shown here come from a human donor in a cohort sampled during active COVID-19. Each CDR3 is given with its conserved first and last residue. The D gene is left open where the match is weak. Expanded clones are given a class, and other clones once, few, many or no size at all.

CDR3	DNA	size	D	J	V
CASRDSIKETQYF	TGTGCCAGTAGGGACAGTATTAAAGAGACCCAGTACTTC	NA	TRBD1	TRBJ2-5	TRBV12-3/TRBV12-4
CASSPLGQVQETQYF	TGTGCCAGCTCACCGCTGGGACAGGTCCAAGAGACCCAGTACTTC	NA	TRBD1	TRBJ2-5	TRBV18
CASSLISSGSPLHF	TGTGCCAGCAGCTTGATTTCGTCGGGTTCACCCCTCCACTTT	few	NA	TRBJ1-6	TRBV5-4
CASSLSLTGGADTQYF	TGTGCCAGCAGTCTTTCGTTGACAGGGGGGGCAGATACGCAGTATTTT	NA	TRBD1	TRBJ2-3	TRBV28
CASSQETGGNSPLHF	TGTGCCAGCAGCCAGGAGACAGGGGGCAATTCACCCCTCCACTTT	few	TRBD1	TRBJ1-6	TRBV4-2
CASSLRGQTGELFF	TGTGCCAGCAGCCTACGAGGACAAACCGGGGAGCTGTTTTTT	NA	NA	TRBJ2-2	TRBV7-6
CASSLIGGTDTQYF	TGTGCCAGCAGCTTAATAGGGGGCACAGATACGCAGTATTTT	NA	NA	TRBJ2-3	TRBV13
CASSEFFRSTGQAGANVLTF	TGTGCCAGCAGTGAATTTTTCCGGTCGACAGGGCAAGCTGGGGCCAACGTCCTGACTTTC	once	TRBD1	TRBJ2-6	TRBV2
CASSHLLAGASSGQFF	TGTGCCAGCAGCCACCTCCTAGCGGGGGCGTCCTCGGGGCAGTTCTTC	NA	TRBD2	TRBJ2-1	TRBV3-1/TRBV3-2
CASSLGENYGYTF	TGTGCCAGCAGTTTAGGGGAGAACTATGGCTACACCTTC	NA	NA	TRBJ1-2	TRBV12-3/TRBV12-4
CASSPTRKAGGYTF	TGTGCCAGTAGTCCAACCAGAAAGGCCGGGGGCTACACCTTC	NA	NA	TRBJ1-2	TRBV19
CASSLFPRGNNEQYF	TGTGCCAGCAGCTTATTTCCCAGGGGCAACAACGAGCAGTACTTC	NA	NA	TRBJ2-7	TRBV7-2
CASSTGQGWETQYF	TGTGCCAGCAGCACCGGACAGGGGTGGGAGACCCAGTACTTC	NA	TRBD1	TRBJ2-5	TRBV9
CASSPDRSTPLHF	TGTGCCAGTAGTCCGGACAGGAGTACACCCCTCCACTTT	NA	TRBD1	TRBJ1-6	TRBV19
CASSQGTSGNEQFF	TGTGCCAGCAGTCAGGGGACTAGCGGAAATGAGCAGTTCTTC	NA	TRBD2	TRBJ2-1	TRBV6-4
CASRMGSQNTGELFF	TGTGCCAGTAGAATGGGGAGCCAGAACACCGGGGAGCTGTTTTTT	NA	NA	TRBJ2-2	TRBV19
CASSPPGNAYEQYF	TGTGCCAGCAGCCCCCCGGGAAACGCCTACGAGCAGTACTTC	once	NA	TRBJ2-7	TRBV5-6
CASSGGRTPAYTF	TGTGCCAGTAGCGGGGGACGGACACCAGCCTACACCTTC	NA	NA	TRBJ1-2	TRBV19
CASSVAPGEATGELFF	TGTGCCAGCAGCGTAGCCCCAGGGGAAGCCACCGGGGAGCTGTTTTTT	NA	NA	TRBJ2-2	TRBV9
CASSQEMGAGNQPQHF	TGTGCCAGCAGCCAAGAGATGGGGGCAGGCAATCAGCCCCAGCATTTT	NA	NA	TRBJ1-5	TRBV3-1/TRBV3-2
CGHRARDRPNDGYTF	TGTGGTCACCGAGCGAGGGACAGGCCAAATGACGGCTACACCTTC	once	TRBD1	TRBJ1-2	TRBV7-7
CASSQDGGTSGVSTDTQYF	TGCGCCAGCAGCCAAGATGGGGGGACTAGCGGGGTAAGCACAGATACGCAGTATTTT	NA	TRBD2	TRBJ2-3	TRBV4-1
CAGSGQGGRSGELFF	TGTGCCGGCAGCGGACAGGGAGGACGGTCCGGGGAGCTGTTTTTT	NA	TRBD1	TRBJ2-2	TRBV7-9
CATRGPAGGSPLHF	TGTGCCACCAGAGGGCCAGCGGGAGGGTCACCCCTCCACTTT	few	NA	TRBJ1-6	TRBV5-4
CASSVGLAGGGETQYF	TGTGCCAGCAGCGTAGGACTAGCGGGAGGTGGAGAGACCCAGTACTTC	few	TRBD2	TRBJ2-5	TRBV9
CASSPGGALAGGRMDKNIQYF	TGTGCCAGCAGTCCCGGGGGCGCTCTAGCGGGAGGAAGAATGGACAAAAACATTCAGTACTTC	NA	TRBD2	TRBJ2-4	TRBV28
CASTRDREETQYF	TGTGCCAGCACCCGGGACAGAGAAGAGACCCAGTACTTC	NA	TRBD1	TRBJ2-5	TRBV6-6
CASSYSAREFYEQYF	TGTGCCAGCAGTTACTCCGCGCGGGAGTTCTACGAGCAGTACTTC	NA	TRBD2	TRBJ2-7	TRBV6-6
CASSTGQQETQYF	TGTGCCAGTAGTACAGGACAGCAAGAGACCCAGTACTTC	NA	NA	TRBJ2-5	TRBV19
CASSLQNPGLAYNEQFF	TGTGCCAGCAGCCTTCAAAATCCGGGACTAGCTTACAATGAGCAGTTCTTC	NA	TRBD2	TRBJ2-1	TRBV28
CASSLTPGGTQYF	TGTGCCAGCAGCTTAACTCCGGGGGGGACGCAGTATTTT	NA	TRBD2	TRBJ2-3	TRBV7-3
CASSALDRGPWGEQFF	TGTGCCAGCAGCGCTCTGGACAGGGGGCCTTGGGGTGAGCAGTTCTTC	once	TRBD1	TRBJ2-1	TRBV9
CASNPGQGAWDTQYF	TGTGCCAGCAACCCCGGACAGGGGGCGTGGGATACGCAGTATTTT	NA	TRBD1	TRBJ2-3	TRBV6-5
CASRNRELEQYF	TGTGCCAGCCGAAACCGGGAACTCGAGCAGTACTTC	once	NA	TRBJ2-7	TRBV28
CASSPGTALTIYGYTF	TGCGCCAGCAGCCCGGGGACAGCGCTCACCATCTATGGCTACACCTTC	NA	TRBD1	TRBJ1-2	TRBV5-1
CASSIQGGTDTQYF	TGTGCCAGCAGCATACAGGGTGGCACAGATACGCAGTATTTT	NA	NA	TRBJ2-3	TRBV7-2
CASSLLTSGAQETQYF	TGTGCCAGCAGTTTATTAACTAGCGGGGCCCAAGAGACCCAGTACTTC	NA	TRBD2	TRBJ2-5	TRBV28
CASSLQGDVQFF	TGTGCCAGCAGTCTGCAGGGGGATGTCCAGTTCTTC	NA	TRBD1	TRBJ2-1	TRBV3-1/TRBV3-2
CASSTMGQGRLETQYF	TGTGCCAGCAGCACCATGGGGCAGGGGCGGTTGGAGACCCAGTACTTC	NA	NA	TRBJ2-5	TRBV5-6
CAIKAESSYEQYF	TGTGCCATCAAGGCGGAGAGCTCCTACGAGCAGTACTTC	NA	NA	TRBJ2-7	TRBV10-3
CASARTGSREQYF	TGTGCCAGTGCCCGGACAGGGAGTCGCGAGCAGTACTTC	NA	TRBD1	TRBJ2-7	TRBV7-9
CASNPSTGKVGELFF	TGTGCCAGCAACCCAAGTACAGGGAAAGTCGGGGAGCTGTTTTTT	NA	NA	TRBJ2-2	TRBV3-1/TRBV3-2
CASSEASGSKGDEQFF	TGTGCCAGCAGTGAGGCTAGCGGGAGCAAGGGTGATGAGCAGTTCTTC	NA	TRBD2	TRBJ2-1	TRBV6-4
CASSGGQRTDTQYF	TGTGCCAGCAGTGGGGGACAGCGCACAGATACGCAGTATTTT	NA	TRBD1	TRBJ2-3	TRBV28
CASSEMFGTPGGYYGYTF	TGTGCCAGCAGTGAAATGTTTGGGACCCCCGGGGGGTACTATGGCTACACCTTC	NA	NA	TRBJ1-2	TRBV2